This T cell receptor beta chain was identified in a study of T cells after somatic rescue of genetic block. Some clones are missing from TCRdb's copy, which holds only in-frame ones; the method was immunoSEQ multiplex PCR. The sample carries roughly 55,000 clones, 95% to 96% recorded once. A single count supports this clone. The sequencing input was peripheral blood mononuclear cells (PBMCs). This receptor was identified in a child under two years old.

The CDR3 sequence: CASSVYEQYF. The CDR3 DNA reads TGTGCCAGCAGCGTCTACGAGCAGTACTTC. The chain has TRBV9 and TRBJ2-7; D gene unclear. Germline CDR1 is SGDLS and CDR2 is YYNGEE. Trimming left V 2 bases short and J 3 bases short, with 0 bases between. The CDR3 extends over 10 amino acids.